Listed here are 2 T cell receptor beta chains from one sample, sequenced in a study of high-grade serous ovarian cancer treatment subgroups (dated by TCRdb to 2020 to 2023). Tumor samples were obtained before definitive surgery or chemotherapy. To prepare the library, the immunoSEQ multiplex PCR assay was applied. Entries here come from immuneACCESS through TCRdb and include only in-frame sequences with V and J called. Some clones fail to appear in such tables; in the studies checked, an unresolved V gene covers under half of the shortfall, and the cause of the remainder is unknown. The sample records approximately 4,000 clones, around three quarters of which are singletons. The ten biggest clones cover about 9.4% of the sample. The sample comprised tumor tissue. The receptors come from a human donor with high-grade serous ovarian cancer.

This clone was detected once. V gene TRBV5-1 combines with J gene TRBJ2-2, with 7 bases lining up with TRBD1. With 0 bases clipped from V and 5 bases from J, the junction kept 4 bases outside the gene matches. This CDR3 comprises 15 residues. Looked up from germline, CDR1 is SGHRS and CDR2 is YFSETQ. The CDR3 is CASSLAQGVTGELFF. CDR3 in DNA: TGCGCCAGCAGCTTGGCTCAGGGGGTAACCGGGGAGCTGTTTTTT.

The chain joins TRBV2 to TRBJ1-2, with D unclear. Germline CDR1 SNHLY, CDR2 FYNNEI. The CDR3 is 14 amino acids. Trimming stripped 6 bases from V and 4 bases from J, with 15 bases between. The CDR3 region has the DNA TGTGCCAGCAGAGTAGACGTAGGAGCCTATGGCTACACCTTC. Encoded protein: CASRVDVGAYGYTF. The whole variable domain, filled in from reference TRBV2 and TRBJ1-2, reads EPEVTQTPSHQVTQMGQEVILRCVPISNHLYFYWYRQILGQKVEFLVSFYNNEISEKSEIFDDQFSVERPDGSNFTLKIRSTKLEDSAMYFCASRVDVGAYGYTFGSGTRLTVV.